The 23 T cell receptor beta chains below were found in one sample sequenced in a study of CD8+CD57+ T cells in acquired aplastic anemia. In patients chosen for sequencing, flow cytometry had shown CD8+CD57+ cell expansion. According to the study, genomic DNA was the template for TCR beta VDJ and CDR3 profiling. MiXCR was run by TCRdb on the reads, yielding one entry per CDR3 protein. The data show around 200,000 distinct CDR3 sequences, approximately 52% seen once. Input material: sorted CD4+, CD8+, or CD8+CD57+ T cells (not recorded which) from PBMCs. The receptor set was obtained from a human donor with aplastic anemia.

This clonotype was picked up many times. The V and J genes are TRBV3-1 and TRBJ1-1; D is ambiguous. Germline CDR1 and CDR2: LGHDT and YNNKEL (reference sequence). The CDR3 contains 16 residues. Trimming removed 4 bases from V and 1 base from J, with 16 bases in between. The CDR3, as DNA: TGTGCCAGCAGCCGCATGCCGAAAGCAGGGAACACTGAAGCTTTCTTT. Protein product: CASSRMPKAGNTEAFF. Full variable domain (missing parts from reference TRBV3-1 and TRBJ1-1): DTAVSQTPKYLVTQMGNDKSIKCEQNLGHDTMYWYKQDSKKFLKIMFSYNNKELIINETVPNRFSPKSPDKAHLNLHINSLELGDSAVYFCASSRMPKAGNTEAFFGQGTRLTVV.

For this clonotype: The junction and the germline gene differ at one end; a read error may be behind it. The CDR3, as DNA: TGTGCCAGCAGGAACCAAGGCGGTAACACCGGGGAGCTGTTTTTC. Protein product: CASRNQGGNTGELFF. V is TRBV6-1 and J is TRBJ2-2, with TRBD2 as a possible D gene (5 bases). Germline values: CDR1 MNHNS, CDR2 SASEGT. The CDR3 runs to 15 residues.

This chain joins TRBV5-1 and TRBJ2-3, with 9 nucleotides matching TRBD2. The V and J ends lost 5 bases and 2 bases, in that order; junction bases with no gene match: 0. This CDR3 is 13 amino acids long. Germline assignment: CDR1 SGHRS and CDR2 YFSETQ. CDR3 bases: TGCGCCAGCAGGGGACTAGCCACAGATACGCAGTATTTT. Its translation is CASRGLATDTQYF.

The chain has TRBV9 and TRBJ1-1, with no clear D. In germline, CDR1 is SGDLS, CDR2 YYNGEE. This CDR3 is built from 14 residues. Trimming shortened V by 0 bases and J by 0 bases, and 6 bases separated the two germline ends. CDR3 in DNA: TGTGCCAGCAGCGTAGTGTCGGTGAACACTGAAGCTTTCTTT. This gives the protein CASSVVSVNTEAFF.

The gene calls are TRBV5-1 and TRBJ2-7, with D tentatively TRBD1 (6 bases). Trimming shortened V by 0 bases and J by 3 bases, and 10 bases separated the two germline ends. CDR1 SGHRS and CDR2 YFSETQ come from the germline V gene. The CDR3 contains 14 residues. CDR3 loop: CASSLGQAVYEQYF. CDR3 sequence (DNA): TGCGCCAGCAGCTTGGGACAGGCGGTCTACGAGCAGTACTTC.

The chain recombines TRBV30 with TRBJ2-2; D tentatively reads TRBD1 or TRBD2 (5 bases each). Germline assignment: CDR1 GTSNPN and CDR2 SVGIG (reference sequence). This CDR3 is 16 amino acids long. V shed 3 bases and J shed 1 base, with 15 bases lying between them. The CDR3 DNA sequence: TGTGCCTGGAGGCTTACCGGGACGGGGAACACCGGGGAGCTGTTTTTT. Translating it yields CAWRLTGTGNTGELFF.

J is TRBJ1-5 and V is TRBV5-4; D is unresolved. The CDR3 contains 14 residues. The germline gives CDR1 SGHNT, CDR2 YYREEE (reference sequence). Trimming cost V 4 bases and J 0 bases, with 8 bases left between them. The CDR3 nucleotides read TGTGCCAGCAGCCTCTCTTTTAGCAATCAGCCCCAGCATTTT. Translated: CASSLSFSNQPQHF. Using reference TRBV5-4 and TRBJ1-5 for the parts outside the CDR3, the full variable domain is ETGVTQSPTHLIKTRGQQVTLRCSSQSGHNTVSWYQQALGQGPQFIFQYYREEENGRGNFPPRFSGLQFPNYSSELNVNALELDDSALYLCASSLSFSNQPQHFGDGTRLSIL.

This clonotype occurred many times. The chain carries TRBV20-1 and TRBJ2-2; D not certain. From germline, CDR1 is DFQATT and CDR2 SNEGSKA (reference sequence). The CDR3 has 14 residues. V lost 3 bases and J 3 bases, leaving 11 bases between the germline ends. The CDR3, as DNA: TGCAGTGCTAGTAGGCAGGCGGACACCGGGGAGCTGTTTTTT. It is translated as CSASRQADTGELFF.

This clonotype was found once. The chain carries TRBV10-3 and TRBJ2-1; TRBD1 aligns across 10 bases. Trimming took 6 bases from V and 6 from J; bases not matched to a gene: 14. CDR3 length: 17 amino acids. Germline V CDR1 and CDR2: ENHRY, SYGVKD. Written as DNA, the CDR3 is TGTGCCATCAGGATCCGGGACAGGGGTTCTCGGAGCAATGAGCAGTTCTTC. Protein sequence: CAIRIRDRGSRSNEQFF.

The chain links TRBV2 to TRBJ2-7, with 7 bases fitting TRBD2. Germline CDR1 SNHLY, CDR2 FYNNEI. The CDR3 extends over 14 amino acids. With V trimmed by 2 bases and J by 5 bases, 6 bases remained unmatched. The CDR3 spells CASSEWGRANEQYF. CDR3 DNA sequence: TGTGCCAGCAGTGAATGGGGGAGGGCTAACGAGCAGTACTTC.

The rearrangement links TRBV5-6 to TRBJ1-2; D call uncertain. Germline CDR1 and CDR2: SGHDT and YYEEEE. CDR3 length equals 13 residues. V gave up 1 base and J gave up 1 base, with 5 bases separating them. The CDR3 sequence is CASSLYGNYGYTF. The CDR3 DNA follows: TGTGCCAGCAGCTTGTACGGTAACTATGGCTACACCTTC. Looking up the rest from reference TRBV5-6 and TRBJ1-2 gives the full variable domain: DAGVTQSPTHLIKTRGQQVTLRCSPKSGHDTVSWYQQALGQGPQFIFQYYEEEERQRGNFPDRFSGHQFPNYSSELNVNALLLGDSALYLCASSLYGNYGYTFGSGTRLTVV.

In this sample, this clonotype turned up a few times. The J gene is TRBJ2-2, the V gene TRBV2; D may be TRBD1 or TRBD2 (7 bases each). Trimming pared 6 bases from V and 6 bases from J, leaving 17 bases between. The CDR3 has 15 residues. Germline values: CDR1 SNHLY, CDR2 FYNNEI. As DNA, the CDR3 is TGTGCCAGCAGCGTAGGGGCAGGGGGGGCCGGGGAGCTGTTTTTT. This gives the protein CASSVGAGGAGELFF.

This clonotype has a count of ten or more. The rearrangement links TRBV18 to TRBJ2-5; no clear D gene. Germline V gene sequence: CDR1 KGHSH, CDR2 LQKENI. The CDR3 spans 13 residues. V shed 0 bases and J shed 5 bases, with 7 bases lying between them. DNA for the CDR3: TGTGCCAGCTCACCACCGGTCTTGGAGACCCAGTACTTC. Its protein product is CASSPPVLETQYF.

About this clonotype itself: This may arise from a read error, as a much more abundant clone is one base away. This is likely a read error, given that the CDR3 carries no conserved phenylalanine or tryptophan at its end. The CDR3 DNA reads TGCGCCAGCAGCTTGTTATTCTCAGATACGCAGTATCTT. Translating gives CASSLLFSDTQYL. The rearrangement uses TRBV5-1 and TRBJ2-3; D gene ambiguous. Trimming took off 1 base at V and 4 bases at J, with 7 bases between the two ends. Germline-derived CDR1 and CDR2 are SGHRS and YFSETQ. The CDR3 contains 13 residues.

This clonotype showed up many times. V usage is TRBV7-9 and J usage is TRBJ1-1; TRBD1 is a possible D gene (5 bases). Per germline, CDR1 SEHNR and CDR2 FQNEAQ (reference sequence). Trimming pared 5 bases from V and 1 base from J, leaving 11 bases between. There are 14 residues in the CDR3. As DNA, the CDR3 is TGTGCCAGCAGCCCGTACGGACAGAACACTGAAGCTTTCTTT. Translation: CASSPYGQNTEAFF.

J is TRBJ2-6 and V is TRBV7-9; D is unclear. V lost 5 bases and J lost 18, with 8 bases in between. Germline CDR1 SEHNR, CDR2 FQNEAQ (reference sequence). The CDR3 has 9 amino acids. The CDR3 DNA is TGTGCCAGCAGCGCCTCCCGGACTTTC. Encoded protein: CASSASRTF.

This clonotype was observed many times. The gene calls are TRBV7-8 and TRBJ1-3; no firm D call. This CDR3 is 16 amino acids long. Germline values: CDR1 SGHVS, CDR2 FQNEAQ. Trimming shortened V by 6 bases and J by 0 bases, and 15 bases separated the two germline ends. Written as DNA, the CDR3 is TGTGCCAGCAGTCCTCGCGACCGATCCTCTGGAAACACCATATATTTT. Its protein is CASSPRDRSSGNTIYF.

The chain recombines TRBV10-3 with TRBJ1-1; D uncertain. Germline CDR1 is ENHRY and CDR2 is SYGVKD. V gave up 2 bases and J gave up 7 bases, with 8 bases separating them. The CDR3 sequence is 12 residues long. In DNA form, the CDR3 reads TGTGCCATCAGTGAGCAGAGTATTGAAGCTTTCTTT. Translation gives CAISEQSIEAFF.

This clonotype was counted ten times or more. The CDR3 DNA reads as TGTGCCAGCAGCAAGCCGGGGAACACTGAAGCTTTCTTT. Protein sequence: CASSKPGNTEAFF. This rearrangement joins TRBV5-4 to TRBJ1-1; D gene uncertain. Deletions cut 4 bases from V and 1 base from J, with 8 bases between. The germline V gene encodes CDR1 SGHNT and CDR2 YYREEE (reference sequence). The CDR3 has 13 amino acids. Supplemented by reference TRBV5-4 and TRBJ1-1, the full variable domain reads ETGVTQSPTHLIKTRGQQVTLRCSSQSGHNTVSWYQQALGQGPQFIFQYYREEENGRGNFPPRFSGLQFPNYSSELNVNALELDDSALYLCASSKPGNTEAFFGQGTRLTVV.

At least ten counts were recorded for this clonotype. The CDR3 DNA follows: TGTGCCAGCAGCTATCGAGGGGAGAATCGTGGCTACACCTTC. It specifies CASSYRGENRGYTF. The V and J genes are TRBV7-3 and TRBJ1-2, with D possibly being TRBD1 (5 bases). This CDR3 has 14 residues. The germline CDR1 and CDR2 sequences are SGHTA and FQGTGA. V was pared by 4 bases and J by 7 bases, with 16 bases between.

The chain carries TRBV7-9 and TRBJ2-7, with D unresolved. Germline V gene lookup returns CDR1 SEHNR and CDR2 FQNEAQ (reference sequence). V shed 2 bases and J shed 5 bases, with 10 bases lying between them. The CDR3 has 13 amino acids. The CDR3 sequence is CASSLLGGHEQYF. As DNA, the CDR3 is TGTGCCAGCAGCTTATTAGGTGGACACGAGCAGTACTTC.

This clonotype was picked up many times. The rearrangement links TRBV19 to TRBJ1-1; D is perhaps TRBD1 (5 bases). V lost 4 bases and J lost 1, with 13 bases in between. Germline loops: CDR1 LNHDA, CDR2 SQIVND (reference sequence). The CDR3 runs 15 residues. The CDR3 DNA follows: TGTGCCAGTAGTACCCAGGGTACAGGGAACACTGAAGCTTTCTTT. Residues: CASSTQGTGNTEAFF.

This chain uses TRBV24-1 with TRBJ2-1; D possibly uses TRBD1 or TRBD2 (5 bases each). Trimming pared 0 bases from V and 4 bases from J, leaving 9 bases between. Germline loops: CDR1 KGHDR, CDR2 SFDVKD. The length of the CDR3 is 15 residues. CDR3 nucleotides: TGTGCCACCAGTGATTTGAGGGACCCATACAATGAGCAGTTCTTC. It encodes CATSDLRDPYNEQFF.